Listed below are T cell receptor beta chains from one sample, sequenced in a study of siplizumab effects on memory and regulatory T cells. The protocol was immunoSEQ multiplex PCR, while the TCRdb copy is restricted to in-frame clones and leaves out a portion. This repertoire shows about 91,000 clones, around 97% found once; its top ten account for 0.031%. The specimen was naive CD4+ T cells sorted from blood. These receptors were collected from a human donor in good health. The conserved cysteine and the conserved F or W are not part of the CDR3 here. The D gene is left open where the match is weak.

J gene,V gene,D gene,CDR3 protein
TRBJ2-3,TRBV7-2,-,ASKKGGGRPDTQY
TRBJ1-1,TRBV5-4,TRBD1,ASSPLTGGEGNTEAF
TRBJ2-7,TRBV6-6,-,ASSLDRAYEQY
TRBJ1-3,TRBV29-1,-,SVEERNTIY
TRBJ2-5,TRBV5-1,-,ASTFSYQETQY
TRBJ2-3,TRBV27,TRBD1,ASSSQGWRYTDTQY
TRBJ1-1,TRBV11-1,-,ASSLVGVNTEAF
TRBJ1-2,TRBV6-6,-,ASSYLEQNGYT
TRBJ2-3,TRBV11-2,TRBD2,ASSLVFGGATDTQY
TRBJ2-2,TRBV2,-,ASRGYSPGELF
TRBJ2-6,TRBV5-1,-,ASSLSSGANVLT
TRBJ1-5,TRBV6-5,-,ASSYSKGLGQPQH
TRBJ1-1,TRBV27,-,ASRLAGPNGGTEAF
TRBJ2-6,TRBV5-4,-,ASSTVGPSSGANVLT
TRBJ1-3,TRBV5-4,TRBD1,ASTIDRAGNTIY
TRBJ1-3,TRBV19,-,ASSSPSPENTIY
TRBJ2-7,TRBV6-1,TRBD2,ASSEERGWEQY
TRBJ1-5,TRBV10-3,TRBD1,AISDPDRGAGQPQH
TRBJ2-6,TRBV27,-,ASSIRSSGANVLT
TRBJ1-2,TRBV2,-,ASSETLFYGYT
TRBJ1-5,TRBV18,-,ASSPSNSNQPQH
TRBJ2-2,TRBV19,TRBD1,ASKSGQGDTGELF
TRBJ1-1,TRBV29-1,-,TGWSGNTEAF
TRBJ1-5,TRBV25-1,-,ASSALQGNQPQH
TRBJ1-2,TRBV23-1,-,ARGEGAHGYT
TRBJ2-1,TRBV6-5,-,ASSSQQGLYNEQF
TRBJ1-1,TRBV19,TRBD1,ASSTGTGINTEAF
TRBJ1-5,TRBV15,-,ATSRGRTSNQPQH
TRBJ2-7,TRBV30,TRBD2,ASGGGTYEQY
TRBJ2-7,TRBV5-1,-,ASSLGGDEQY
TRBJ2-5,TRBV27,TRBD2,ASSLAGGGQETQY
TRBJ1-6,TRBV4-1,TRBD1,ASSQSETGVGSPLH
TRBJ1-2,TRBV7-2,-,ASSLRTPANYGYT
TRBJ1-5,TRBV11-2,-,ASSSYTSSNQPQH
TRBJ1-2,TRBV5-5,-,ASSPILISGSNYGYT
TRBJ2-3,TRBV12-1,-,ASSFASTTGTGITDTQY
TRBJ2-2,TRBV28,-,ASSYPGPGGELF
TRBJ1-1,TRBV27,TRBD1,ASSLRGLNTEAF
TRBJ1-2,TRBV7-2,-,ASSLRQVDGYT
TRBJ1-3,TRBV7-9,-,ASSPTTAGNTIY
TRBJ2-7,TRBV28,-,ASSLRTYEQY
TRBJ1-4,TRBV30,-,AWSGDGGRNEKLF
TRBJ1-5,TRBV25-1,-,ASSPGMGGNQPQH
TRBJ1-1,TRBV7-2,-,ASSLAQGLEAF